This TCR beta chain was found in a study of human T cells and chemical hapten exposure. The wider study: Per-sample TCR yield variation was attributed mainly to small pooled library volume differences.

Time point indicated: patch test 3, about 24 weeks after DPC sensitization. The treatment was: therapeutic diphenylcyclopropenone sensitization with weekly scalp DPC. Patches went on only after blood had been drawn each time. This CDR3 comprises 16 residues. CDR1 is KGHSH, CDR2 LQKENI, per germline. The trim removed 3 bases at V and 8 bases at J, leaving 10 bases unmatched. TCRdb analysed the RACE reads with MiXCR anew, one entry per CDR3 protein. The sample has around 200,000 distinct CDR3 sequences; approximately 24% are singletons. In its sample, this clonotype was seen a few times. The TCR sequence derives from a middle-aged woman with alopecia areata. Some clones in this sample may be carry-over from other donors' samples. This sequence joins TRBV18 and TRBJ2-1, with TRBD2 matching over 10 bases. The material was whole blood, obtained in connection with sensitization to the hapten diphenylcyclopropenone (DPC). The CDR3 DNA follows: TGTGCCAGCTCACCCCAGAGCGGGAGGGCTGGGCATGAGCAGTTCTTC. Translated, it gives CASSPQSGRAGHEQFF.